Following are 18 T cell receptor beta chains from one sample sequenced in a study of blood T cell repertoires in COVID-19. Only in-frame clones appear in the TCRdb table, and some are missing; sequencing was by immunoSEQ multiplex PCR. The table records under 300,000 clones, approximately 85% of them present only once. The sequenced sample consisted of PBMCs or T cells enriched from blood (not recorded which). These receptors originate from a woman aged 45-60 years who had been exposed to COVID-19.

Only a few counts were recorded for this clone. V is TRBV5-4 and J is TRBJ1-1; 10 bases fit TRBD1. Germline V gene data show CDR1 as SGHNT and CDR2 as YYREEE (reference sequence). V was clipped by 3 bases and J by 1 base; unmatched bases: 6. This CDR3 is built from 16 residues. In DNA, the CDR3 is TGTGCCAGCAGCTCCGACAGGGGGCTTAAGAACACTGAAGCTTTCTTT. Residues: CASSSDRGLKNTEAFF.

The chain couples TRBV9 to TRBJ1-6, with TRBD1 matching over 8 bases. V dropped 3 bases and J dropped 8; count of bases not matched to a gene: 7. CDR3 size: 15 residues. Germline loops: CDR1 SGDLS, CDR2 YYNGEE. Written as DNA, the CDR3 is TGTGCCAGCAGCGGACGACAGGGGCCAGATTCACCCCTCCACTTT. This sequence encodes CASSGRQGPDSPLHF.

The V and J genes are TRBV4-3 and TRBJ1-2, with D maybe TRBD1 (6 bases). V lost 0 bases to trimming and J lost 4 bases, with 15 bases between them. Germline lookup yields CDR1 LGHNA and CDR2 YSLEER. This CDR3 is 16 amino acids long. The DNA for the CDR3 is TGCGCCAGCAGCCAAGATTCAGGGGTTGGAAGCTATGGCTACACCTTC. It codes for CASSQDSGVGSYGYTF.

A few counts support this clone. The chain joins TRBV5-1 to TRBJ1-2; unclear D gene. V dropped 5 bases and J dropped 1 base, with 9 bases sitting between them. This CDR3 comprises 13 residues. Germline V CDR1 and CDR2: SGHRS, YFSETQ. The CDR3 coding sequence is TGCGCCAGCAGTGTAGTAAGTAACTATGGCTACACCTTC. This sequence encodes CASSVVSNYGYTF.

The gene calls are TRBV10-3 and TRBJ1-2, with 9 bases identical to TRBD1. This CDR3 is built from 14 residues. Germline CDR1 ENHRY, CDR2 SYGVKD. V shed 1 base and J 8 bases; nucleotides not matched to a gene: 5. CDR3 region: CAISEWDREGGYTF. The DNA for the CDR3 is TGTGCCATCAGTGAGTGGGACAGGGAGGGAGGCTACACCTTC.

The rearrangement links TRBV7-2 to TRBJ1-6; 9 bases fit TRBD1. CDR1 and CDR2 from the germline V gene are SGHTA and FQGNSA. The V segment lost 5 bases and the J segment 12 bases; nucleotides outside the gene matches: 5. The CDR3 is made up of 13 amino acids. CDR3 amino acids: CASSPGTGRPLHF. The CDR3 bases are TGTGCCAGCAGCCCCGGGACAGGGCGACCCCTCCACTTT.

The chain recombines TRBV6-5 with TRBJ1-3, with 7 bases that match TRBD1. The germline V gene has CDR1 MNHEY and CDR2 SVGAGI. The CDR3 is made up of 15 amino acids. With 6 bases clipped from V and 1 base from J, the junction kept 6 bases outside the gene matches. The CDR3 here is CASRGRQGSGNTIYF. The CDR3 DNA reads TGTGCCAGCAGGGGACGACAGGGATCTGGAAACACCATATATTTT.

The chain joins TRBV11-1 to TRBJ1-1; a possible D gene is TRBD1 (6 bases). CDR3 length equals 12 residues. Germline-derived CDR1 and CDR2 are SGHAT and FQDESV (reference sequence). Trimming stripped 5 bases from V and 8 bases from J, with 12 bases between. DNA for the CDR3: TGTGCCAGCAGCCTAACGACAGGAGAAGCTTTCTTT. Protein product: CASSLTTGEAFF.

This chain's CDR3 is CASSLLRGAEAFF. CDR3 DNA: TGTGCCAGCAGCCTCTTACGCGGGGCTGAAGCTTTCTTT. The V and J genes are TRBV12-3 or TRBV12-4 and TRBJ1-1, with D uncertain. Trimming left V 6 bases short and J 6 bases short, with 14 bases between. This CDR3 spans 13 amino acids.

V gene TRBV28 combines with J gene TRBJ1-5, with D hard to call. This CDR3 is built from 11 residues. Germline assignment: CDR1 MDHEN and CDR2 SYDVKM. Trimming shortened V by 3 bases and J by 6 bases, and 3 bases separated the two germline ends. The CDR3 sequence is CASSFRQPQHF. CDR3 coding DNA: TGTGCCAGCAGTTTCCGTCAGCCCCAGCATTTT.

CDR3 sequence reads: CASRARDKSGYTF. The CDR3 DNA reads as TGTGCCAGCAGGGCCCGGGACAAAAGCGGCTACACCTTC. The J gene is TRBJ1-2, the V gene TRBV12-3 or TRBV12-4; D might be TRBD1 (6 bases). Trimming cost V 6 bases and J 8 bases, with 16 bases left between them. The CDR3 consists of 13 residues.

The gene calls are TRBV19 and TRBJ2-7, with 9 bases that match TRBD1. Germline V gives CDR1 LNHDA, CDR2 SQIVND (reference sequence). Unmatched junction bases numbered 5, after V lost 5 bases and J lost 6 bases. CDR3 length: 13 residues. The CDR3 reads CASSPGQGGEQYF. In DNA, the CDR3 is TGTGCCAGTAGTCCGGGACAGGGAGGCGAGCAGTACTTC.

The J gene is TRBJ2-7, the V gene TRBV13, with TRBD2 as a possible D gene (6 bases). Germline assignment: CDR1 PRHDT and CDR2 FYEKMQ (reference sequence). The V and J ends lost 5 bases and 2 bases respectively, with 16 bases between them. The CDR3 totals 15 residues. The CDR3 coding sequence is TGTGCCAGCAGCCAACGTGGGAGGTCCCCCTACGAGCAGTACTTC. Encoded protein: CASSQRGRSPYEQYF.

The V and J genes are TRBV5-4 and TRBJ2-1; a weak D match, TRBD2 (5 bases). There are 16 residues in the CDR3. Trimming took off 4 bases at V and 4 bases at J, with 18 bases between the two ends. CDR1 is SGHNT and CDR2 is YYREEE in the germline V gene (reference sequence). In DNA, the CDR3 is TGTGCCAGCAGCCTCACGGAGGCTAGCAATTACAATGAGCAGTTCTTC. It specifies CASSLTEASNYNEQFF. Full variable domain (remainder filled in from reference TRBV5-4 and TRBJ2-1): ETGVTQSPTHLIKTRGQQVTLRCSSQSGHNTVSWYQQALGQGPQFIFQYYREEENGRGNFPPRFSGLQFPNYSSELNVNALELDDSALYLCASSLTEASNYNEQFFGPGTRLTVL.

V and J are TRBV10-1 and TRBJ2-1; 12 positions match TRBD2. CDR1 WNHNN and CDR2 SYGVQD come from the germline V gene (reference sequence). The ends lost 2 bases at V and 6 bases at J; junction bases unmatched: 8. This CDR3 comprises 17 residues. The CDR3 loop is CASSETGLAGRVNEQFF. As DNA, the CDR3 is TGCGCCAGCAGTGAGACCGGACTAGCGGGGCGGGTCAATGAGCAGTTCTTC.

The chain employs TRBV10-3 and TRBJ2-7; 7 positions agree with TRBD2. CDR1 is ENHRY and CDR2 is SYGVKD in the germline V gene. The V and J ends lost 2 bases and 6 bases, in that order; junction bases with no gene match: 10. The CDR3 extends over 15 amino acids. The CDR3 is CAISEVKQIAGEQYF. In DNA form, the CDR3 reads TGTGCCATCAGTGAGGTGAAGCAGATAGCGGGCGAGCAGTACTTC.

The chain joins TRBV12-5 to TRBJ1-1; the D is unclear. This CDR3 region has 14 residues. Trimming shortened V by 4 bases and J by 1 base, and 10 bases separated the two germline ends. Germline loops: CDR1 LGHNT, CDR2 FRNRAP. The CDR3 is CASGSTTQNTEAFF. The CDR3 DNA reads TGTGCTAGTGGTTCGACGACACAGAACACTGAAGCTTTCTTT.

The gene calls are TRBV4-2 and TRBJ2-1, with 12 bases fitting TRBD2. The trim removed 7 bases at V and 9 bases at J, leaving 10 bases unmatched. CDR1 and CDR2 from the germline V gene are LGHNA and YNFKEQ. This CDR3 is 15 amino acids long. The CDR3 here is CASTSLAGGSGEQFF. As DNA, the CDR3 is TGTGCCAGCACCTCACTAGCGGGGGGCAGTGGTGAGCAGTTCTTC.